Below, 16 T cell receptor beta chains from the same sample are listed, as sequenced in a study of read filtering for tumor transcriptome and immune sequencing (dated by TCRdb to the early 2020s). Data came from an Illumina HiSeq 4000. The Immunoverse kit was used to build TCR libraries from 400 to 500 ng RNA, with molecular barcoded adaptors covering alpha/delta and beta/gamma chains. In-frame beta chains were kept once TCRdb had trimmed the public reads at Q25 with fastp and called clones with MiXCR. Rows matching on CDR3 protein sequence are summarized as one entry with the most common DNA and genes. Within this sample are roughly 68,000 distinct CDR3 sequences, with approximately 13% of them counted one time only. The ten largest clonotypes hold approximately 50% of the sample. The material sequenced was a population of CD138-negative cells sorted from bone marrow. The cell subset or site label, as the study defines it: bone marrow mononuclear cells depleted of CD138+ plasma/myeloma cells by negative magnetic selection. These receptors came from a donor older than 35 with multiple myeloma.

This clonotype was recorded many times. V is TRBV29-1 and J is TRBJ1-5; the match to TRBD1 covers 8 bases. V was clipped by 7 bases and J by 5 bases; unmatched bases: 4. The CDR3 runs to 12 residues. Germline assignment: CDR1 SQVTM and CDR2 ANQGSEA. CDR3 in amino acids: CSASTGDQPQHF. The CDR3 coding sequence is TGCAGCGCCTCGACAGGGGATCAGCCCCAGCATTTT.

This clonotype appeared many times. The chain couples TRBV29-1 to TRBJ2-1, with a tentative D call TRBD2 (6 bases). Trimming shortened V by 4 bases and J by 0 bases, and 10 bases separated the two germline ends. The V gene's germline CDR1 is SQVTM and CDR2 ANQGSEA. The CDR3 covers 14 residues. DNA of the CDR3: TGCAGCGTTGGCCGGGGGATCTCCTACAATGAGCAGTTCTTC. It translates to CSVGRGISYNEQFF.

This clonotype was recorded at least ten times. The chain joins TRBV29-1 to TRBJ2-3; TRBD1 might be the D (7 bases). Per the germline V gene, CDR1 is SQVTM and CDR2 is ANQGSEA. The CDR3 sequence is 16 residues long. V was clipped by 3 bases and J by 1 base, with 17 bases between them. The CDR3 loop is CSVEGGQGVRTDTQYF. CDR3 bases: TGCAGCGTTGAGGGGGGCCAGGGGGTGCGCACAGATACGCAGTATTTT.

This clonotype has a count of ten or more. Here the CDR3 reads CASSPPRGNEQFF. The CDR3 bases are TGTGCCAGCAGTCCCCCGAGGGGCAATGAGCAGTTCTTC. V usage is TRBV28 and J usage is TRBJ2-1; tentatively, D is TRBD1 or TRBD2 (5 bases each). Trimming stripped 5 bases from V and 6 bases from J, with 11 bases between. The CDR3 is made up of 13 amino acids. Germline CDR1 reads MDHEN; CDR2 reads SYDVKM.

The chain joins TRBV18 to TRBJ1-5, with no clear D. Between the trimmed V and J ends, which lost 2 bases and 1 base, there was a span of 3 bases. CDR3 length: 13 residues. Germline CDR1 reads KGHSH; CDR2 reads LQKENI. CDR3 in DNA: TGTGCCAGCTCACCATCCAGCAATCAGCCCCAGCATTTT. Amino acid sequence: CASSPSSNQPQHF.

In its sample, this clonotype was seen many times. The J gene is TRBJ2-1, the V gene TRBV7-6, with 7 bases aligning to TRBD2. Germline V gene sequence: CDR1 SGHVS, CDR2 FNYEAQ. Trimming at V came to 1 base and at J to 2 bases, leaving 8 bases not matched to a gene. This CDR3 comprises 17 residues. The CDR3, as DNA: TGTGCCAGCAGCTTAGTATCCGGAGGGAGGGCCTACAATGAGCAGTTCTTC. Translated: CASSLVSGGRAYNEQFF.

This clonotype was recorded at least ten times. The J gene is TRBJ2-7, the V gene TRBV7-9, with 11 bases fitting TRBD1. The germline V gene has CDR1 SEHNR and CDR2 FQNEAQ (reference sequence). V lost 2 bases to trimming and J lost 4 bases; unmatched junction nucleotides: 7. The CDR3 covers 16 residues. DNA for the CDR3: TGTGCCAGCAGCTTACCTGGACAGGGGGCATCATACGAGCAGTACTTC. It yields the protein CASSLPGQGASYEQYF.

This clonotype was detected only a few times. The rearrangement joins TRBV9 to TRBJ2-2; no clear D. The CDR3 spans 17 residues. V lost 3 bases to trimming and J lost 3 bases, with 18 bases between them. The V gene's germline CDR1 is SGDLS and CDR2 YYNGEE. This CDR3 reads CASSGGPSDGDTGELFF. In DNA, the CDR3 is TGTGCCAGCAGCGGAGGCCCATCAGATGGGGACACCGGGGAGCTGTTTTTT.

The sample holds many counts of this clonotype. The chain links TRBV20-1 to TRBJ2-7; tentatively, D is TRBD1 or TRBD2 (6 bases each). The CDR3 length is 15 residues. V lost 5 bases and J lost 5, with 22 bases in between. Germline lookup yields CDR1 DFQATT and CDR2 SNEGSKA (reference sequence). CDR3 coding DNA: TGCAGTGCTCCCTCCGCGGAGGGGGTCAGCCACGAGCAGTACTTC. Translated: CSAPSAEGVSHEQYF.

In its sample, this clonotype was seen many times. The V call is TRBV7-9, the J call TRBJ1-5, with 12 positions matching TRBD1. Unmatched junction bases numbered 7, after V lost 1 base and J lost 6 bases. The CDR3 sequence is 17 residues long. The germline V gene encodes CDR1 SEHNR and CDR2 FQNEAQ (reference sequence). DNA for the CDR3: TGTGCCAGCAGCTTAGGAGGGACAGGGGGCGATAGTCAGCCCCAGCATTTT. It is translated as CASSLGGTGGDSQPQHF.

This clonotype was recorded many times. The V gene is TRBV29-1, the J gene TRBJ1-1, with TRBD1 as a possible D gene (6 bases). The germline CDR1 and CDR2 sequences are SQVTM and ANQGSEA. V was trimmed by 6 bases and J by 4 bases, leaving 12 bases between them. CDR3 length: 12 residues. The CDR3 nucleotides are TGCAGCGTAAACAGGGTAGGCACTGAAGCTTTCTTT. Amino acids: CSVNRVGTEAFF. The whole variable domain, filled in from reference TRBV29-1 and TRBJ1-1, reads SAVISQKPSRDICQRGTSLTIQCQVDSQVTMMFWYRQQPGQSLTLIATANQGSEATYESGFVIDKFPISRPNLTFSTLTVSNMSPEDSSIYLCSVNRVGTEAFFGQGTRLTVV.

Ten or more counts support this clonotype. This chain links TRBV2 with TRBJ2-3, with unresolved D. The CDR3 covers 13 residues. Trimming stripped 10 bases from V and 5 bases from J, with 16 bases between. Germline-derived CDR1 and CDR2 are SNHLY and FYNNEI. CDR3 sequence: CAKARTRQDTQYF. In DNA form, the CDR3 reads TGTGCCAAGGCCAGGACCAGACAAGATACGCAGTATTTT.

This clonotype has at least ten counts. This chain links TRBV23-1 with TRBJ1-5; 8 positions agree with TRBD1. TRBV23-1 is an open reading frame whose function is uncertain. The CDR3 totals 17 residues. V dropped 7 bases and J dropped 2; count of bases not matched to a gene: 13. The CDR3 sequence: CASKRTGMVVGNQPQHF. DNA of the CDR3: TGCGCCAGCAAACGGACAGGGATGGTTGTTGGCAATCAGCCCCAGCATTTT.

The chain carries TRBV20-1 and TRBJ2-5, with D unclear. Trimming removed 0 bases from V and 2 bases from J, with 13 bases in between. The CDR3 contains 15 residues. Germline V gene sequence: CDR1 DFQATT, CDR2 SNEGSKA (reference sequence). The CDR3 loop reads CSAREGRSRQETQYF. CDR3 sequence (DNA): TGCAGTGCTAGAGAAGGGCGGAGCAGACAAGAGACCCAGTACTTC.

A remark on this clonotype: Germline and junction disagree at one end, which may indicate a read error. This chain joins TRBV3-1 and TRBJ2-7; D possibly corresponds to TRBD2 (6 bases). This CDR3 region has 15 residues. Germline V lookup: CDR1 LGHDT, CDR2 YNNKEL (reference sequence). The DNA of the CDR3 is TGTGCCAGCGGCCAAGACGGGCGGGGCTGGGAAGAGCAGTACTTC. Encoded protein: CASGQDGRGWEEQYF.

This clonotype was detected many times. V is TRBV27 and J is TRBJ2-1; D gene unclear. The CDR3 sequence is 13 residues long. The V end lost 3 bases, the J end lost 3 bases, and 6 bases lay between the germline ends. Germline V gene data show CDR1 as MNHEY and CDR2 as SMNVEV (reference sequence). The CDR3 region is CASSFSNYNEQFF. In DNA, the CDR3 is TGTGCCAGCAGTTTTTCAAACTACAATGAGCAGTTCTTC.